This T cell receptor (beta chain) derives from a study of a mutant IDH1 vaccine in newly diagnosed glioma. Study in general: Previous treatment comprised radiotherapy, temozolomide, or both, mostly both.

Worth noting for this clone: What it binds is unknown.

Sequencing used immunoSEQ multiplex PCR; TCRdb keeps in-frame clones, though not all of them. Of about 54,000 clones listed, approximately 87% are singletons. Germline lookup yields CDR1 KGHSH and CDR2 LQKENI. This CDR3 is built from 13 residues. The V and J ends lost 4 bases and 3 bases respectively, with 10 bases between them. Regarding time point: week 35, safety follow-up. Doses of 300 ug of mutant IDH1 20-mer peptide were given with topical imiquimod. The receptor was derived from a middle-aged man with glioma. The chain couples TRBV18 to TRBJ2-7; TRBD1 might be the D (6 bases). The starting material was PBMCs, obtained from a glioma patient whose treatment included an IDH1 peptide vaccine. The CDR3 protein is CASSRQGNYEQYF. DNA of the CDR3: TGTGCCAGCTCACGGCAGGGGAACTACGAGCAGTACTTC.